What follows describes a single T cell receptor beta chain. This table comes from immunoSEQ multiplex PCR, and its TCRdb copy is limited to in-frame clones, with some not included. The data hold about 220,000 clones, with 82% observed a single time. The entry originates in a study of blood T cell repertoires in COVID-19. CDR3 size: 14 residues. Deletions cut 2 bases from V and 4 bases from J, with 9 bases between. Germline-derived CDR1 and CDR2 are SGHTA and FQGTGA. The source of this sequence is a woman between 65 and 79 years old with COVID-19, enrolled during active disease. V gene TRBV7-3 combines with J gene TRBJ2-1; maybe TRBD2 (5 bases). The sample consisted of peripheral blood. The chain's CDR3 is CASSLQDYYNEQFF. Here the CDR3 DNA reads TGTGCCAGCAGCTTACAAGACTATTACAATGAGCAGTTCTTC.